One and the same sample provided the 17 T cell receptor beta chains below, sequenced in a study of blood T cell repertoires in COVID-19. Assay: immunoSEQ multiplex PCR; the TCRdb copy retains only in-frame clones and omits some. The sample contains almost 400,000 clones, roughly 91% of which appear only once. The sequencing input was PBMCs or T cells enriched from blood (not recorded which). The receptors here all came from a woman aged 30 to 39 who had recovered from COVID-19.

Here the CDR3 DNA reads TGTGCCAGCAGCTGGGACAGGGGGTACGAGCAGTACTTC. Its protein product is CASSWDRGYEQYF. The J gene is TRBJ2-7, the V gene TRBV7-9; TRBD1 aligns across 11 bases. Losses at the gene ends were 4 bases for V and 4 bases for J; bases not matched to a gene: 0. The germline gives CDR1 SEHNR, CDR2 FQNEAQ (reference sequence). The CDR3 spans 13 residues.

V is TRBV10-1 and J is TRBJ2-7, with D uncertain. The CDR3 contains 14 residues. Trimming cost V 0 bases and J 6 bases, with 12 bases left between them. CDR1 WNHNN and CDR2 SYGVQD come from the germline V gene (reference sequence). CDR3 sequence: CASSESPASLEQYF. Here the CDR3 DNA reads TGCGCCAGCAGTGAGTCCCCAGCGAGTCTCGAGCAGTACTTC.

The chain employs TRBV30 and TRBJ2-2; TRBD2 matches 7 bases. The CDR3 extends over 12 amino acids. V gave up 6 bases and J gave up 6 bases; unmatched junction bases: 4. Germline CDR1 and CDR2: GTSNPN and SVGIG (reference sequence). The DNA for the CDR3 is TGTGCCTGTCGCGCGGGGGCCGGGGAGCTGTTTTTT. This encodes CACRAGAGELFF.

The CDR3 protein is CASSEPSSAIEQFF. The CDR3 region has the DNA TGTGCCAGCAGTGAACCTTCTAGCGCTATTGAGCAGTTCTTC. The chain combines TRBV2 with TRBJ2-1, with D perhaps matching TRBD2 (6 bases). Germline-derived CDR1 and CDR2 are SNHLY and FYNNEI. Trimming stripped 2 bases from V and 9 bases from J, with 14 bases between. This CDR3 region has 14 residues.

V is TRBV27 and J is TRBJ1-1, with a possible D match to TRBD1 (6 bases). Trimming removed 2 bases at V and 1 base at J, with 11 bases between. CDR1 is MNHEY, CDR2 SMNVEV, per germline (reference sequence). The CDR3 length is 15 residues. CDR3 DNA sequence: TGTGCCAGCAGTTTAATGGGGGCAGGGAACACTGAAGCTTTCTTT. The encoded protein is CASSLMGAGNTEAFF.

The gene calls are TRBV5-1 and TRBJ1-3; 8 bases line up with TRBD1. The trim removed 4 bases at V and 3 bases at J, leaving 3 bases unmatched. This CDR3 contains 14 residues. Germline CDR1 reads SGHRS; CDR2 reads YFSETQ. CDR3 residues: CASSPGQVGNTIYF. As DNA, the CDR3 is TGCGCCAGCAGCCCGGGACAGGTTGGAAACACCATATATTTT.

The V call is TRBV2, the J call TRBJ2-2; 9 bases line up with TRBD1. The CDR3 totals 15 residues. Germline V gene data show CDR1 as SNHLY and CDR2 as FYNNEI. J lost 5 bases, V lost 6 bases, and 7 bases had no gene match. This CDR3 is CASREPGQGTGELFF. In nucleotides, the CDR3 is TGTGCCAGCAGGGAACCGGGACAGGGAACCGGGGAGCTGTTTTTT.

The chain is built from TRBV28 and TRBJ2-7, with 15 bases identical to TRBD2. Germline values: CDR1 MDHEN, CDR2 SYDVKM. CDR3 length: 17 residues. V shed 6 bases and J 5 bases; nucleotides not matched to a gene: 11. The CDR3 DNA reads as TGTGCCAGCAGCCCGGCAGGGGGACTAGCGGGAGGTAACGAGCAGTACTTC. It encodes CASSPAGGLAGGNEQYF.

This rearrangement joins TRBV6-5 to TRBJ2-2; D may be TRBD1 (6 bases). V lost 7 bases and J lost 8, with 8 bases in between. The germline CDR1 and CDR2 sequences are MNHEY and SVGAGI. The CDR3 covers 11 residues. CDR3: CASTGVGELFF. As DNA, the CDR3 is TGTGCCAGCACAGGGGTAGGGGAGCTGTTTTTT.

The V and J genes are TRBV25-1 and TRBJ1-2; D ambiguous. The CDR3 is 12 residues long. V gave up 3 bases and J gave up 4 bases, with 6 bases separating them. Looked up from germline, CDR1 is MGHDK and CDR2 is SYGVNS. The CDR3 protein is CASSDPFYGYTF. DNA for the CDR3: TGTGCCAGCAGTGATCCGTTCTATGGCTACACCTTC.

The chain employs TRBV5-8 and TRBJ2-1; 12 nucleotides align to TRBD2. Trimming cost V 6 bases and J 4 bases; bases outside gene matches: 14. Looked up from germline, CDR1 is SGHTS and CDR2 is YDEGEE. The CDR3 has 18 residues. The CDR3 bases are TGTGCCAGCACCAAGACTAGCGGGAGCGTTTGGAATTACAATGAGCAGTTCTTC. Translation: CASTKTSGSVWNYNEQFF.

The rearrangement joins TRBV5-1 to TRBJ2-7; 9 bases agree with TRBD2. Trimming cost V 4 bases and J 2 bases; bases outside gene matches: 7. The CDR3 covers 15 residues. Per germline, CDR1 SGHRS and CDR2 YFSETQ. The CDR3, as DNA: TGCGCCAGCAGCCCGGGACTAGCAGTTCCCTACGAGCAGTACTTC. Amino acids: CASSPGLAVPYEQYF.

The chain recombines TRBV2 with TRBJ1-5; TRBD1 aligns across 7 bases. The V gene end was trimmed by 2 bases and the J gene end by 9 bases; junction bases not matched to a gene: 16. The germline gives CDR1 SNHLY, CDR2 FYNNEI. This CDR3 is built from 17 residues. The CDR3 here is CASSESGTQIQGWPQHF. The CDR3 DNA reads as TGTGCCAGCAGTGAATCAGGGACCCAGATACAGGGGTGGCCCCAGCATTTT. Based on the CDR3 plus reference TRBV2 and TRBJ1-5, the full variable domain is EPEVTQTPSHQVTQMGQEVILRCVPISNHLYFYWYRQILGQKVEFLVSFYNNEISEKSEIFDDQFSVERPDGSNFTLKIRSTKLEDSAMYFCASSESGTQIQGWPQHFGDGTRLSIL.

V and J are TRBV2 and TRBJ2-1; a possible D gene is TRBD2 (7 bases). This CDR3 spans 14 amino acids. With 8 bases removed from V and 4 bases from J, the gap between germline ends came to 15 bases. CDR1 is SNHLY and CDR2 is FYNNEI in the germline V gene. CDR3 bases: TGTGCCAGCCTAGGGGGAGGGCCTTACAATGAGCAGTTCTTC. Encoded protein: CASLGGGPYNEQFF.

The rearrangement joins TRBV4-2 to TRBJ1-4; D gene ambiguous. The V end was cut by 4 bases, the J end by 5 bases, with 20 bases between. The CDR3 sequence is 17 residues long. Germline V gives CDR1 LGHNA, CDR2 YNFKEQ. The CDR3 loop reads CASSPRTGTATNEKLFF. The DNA of the CDR3 is TGTGCCAGCAGCCCCCGAACCGGCACAGCTACAAATGAAAAACTGTTTTTT.

In regard to this clone: Since no conserved phenylalanine or tryptophan closes the CDR3, a read error is the likely cause. This sequence joins TRBV6-5 and TRBJ2-7; D perhaps matches TRBD1 (6 bases). The CDR3 sequence is 15 residues long. Deletions cut 6 bases from V and 2 bases from J, with 17 bases between. The germline V gene has CDR1 MNHEY and CDR2 SVGAGI. In DNA, the CDR3 is TGTGCCAGCAGACGGGCCGGACAGTCCCCCTACGAGCAGTACCTC. This codes for CASRRAGQSPYEQYL.

The chain links TRBV28 to TRBJ1-2; perhaps TRBD1 as D (5 bases). In germline, CDR1 is MDHEN, CDR2 SYDVKM. Between the trimmed V and J ends, which lost 3 bases and 7 bases, there was a span of 21 bases. The CDR3 totals 16 residues. The CDR3 sequence is CASSFPGGLIGTGYTF. The CDR3 region has the DNA TGTGCCAGCAGTTTCCCCGGGGGACTGATAGGGACTGGCTACACCTTC.